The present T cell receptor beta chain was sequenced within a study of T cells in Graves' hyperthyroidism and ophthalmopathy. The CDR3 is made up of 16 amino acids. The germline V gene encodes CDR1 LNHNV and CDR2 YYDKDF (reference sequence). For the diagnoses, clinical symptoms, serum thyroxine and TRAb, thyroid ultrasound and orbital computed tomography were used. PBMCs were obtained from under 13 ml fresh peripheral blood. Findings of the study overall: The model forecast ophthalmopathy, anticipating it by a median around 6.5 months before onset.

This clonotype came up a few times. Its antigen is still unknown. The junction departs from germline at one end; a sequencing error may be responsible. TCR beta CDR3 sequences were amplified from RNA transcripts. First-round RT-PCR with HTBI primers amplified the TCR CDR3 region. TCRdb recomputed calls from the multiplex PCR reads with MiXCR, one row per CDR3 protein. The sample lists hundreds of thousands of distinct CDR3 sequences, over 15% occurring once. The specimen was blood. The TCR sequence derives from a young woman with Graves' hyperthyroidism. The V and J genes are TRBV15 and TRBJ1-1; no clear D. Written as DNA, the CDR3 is TGTGCCACCAGCAGAGATTTAATCGGAATGAACACTGAAGCTTCCTTT. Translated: CATSRDLIGMNTEASF.